This T cell receptor beta chain is from a study of T cells in Graves' hyperthyroidism and ophthalmopathy. Amplified regions were TCR beta CDR3 sequences from RNA transcripts. Using the HTBI primer set, a first-round RT-PCR was run on the TCR CDR3. One entry per CDR3 protein, called by TCRdb with MiXCR from the multiplex PCR reads. The sample holds approximately 690,000 distinct CDR3 sequences, about 14% seen once. The sequenced sample consisted of blood. The receptor was isolated from a woman aged 45 to 65 with Graves' ophthalmopathy.

CDR3 in amino acids: CASSQQRFSSEAFF. The CDR3 DNA follows: TGTGCCAGCAGCCAACAACGATTTTCGTCTGAAGCTTTCTTT. The rearrangement joins TRBV3-1 to TRBJ1-1; D ambiguous. The CDR3 consists of 14 residues. Trimming shortened V by 2 bases and J by 6 bases, and 13 bases separated the two germline ends. Germline assignment: CDR1 LGHDT and CDR2 YNNKEL (reference sequence).